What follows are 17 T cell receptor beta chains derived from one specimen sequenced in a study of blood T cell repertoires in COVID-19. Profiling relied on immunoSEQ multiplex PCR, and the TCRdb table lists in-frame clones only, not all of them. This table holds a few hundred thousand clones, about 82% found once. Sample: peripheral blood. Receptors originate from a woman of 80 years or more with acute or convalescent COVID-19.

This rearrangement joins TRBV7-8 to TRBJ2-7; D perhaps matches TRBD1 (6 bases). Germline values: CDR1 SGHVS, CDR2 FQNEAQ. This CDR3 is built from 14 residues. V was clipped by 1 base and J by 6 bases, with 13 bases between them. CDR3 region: CASSLGTANVEQYF. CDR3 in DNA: TGTGCCAGCAGCTTAGGGACAGCCAACGTCGAGCAGTACTTC.

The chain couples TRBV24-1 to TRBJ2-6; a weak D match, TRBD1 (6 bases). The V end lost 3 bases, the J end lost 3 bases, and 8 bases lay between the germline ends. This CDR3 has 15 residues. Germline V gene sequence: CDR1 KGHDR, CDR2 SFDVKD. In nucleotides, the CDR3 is TGTGCCACCAGTGATGGGGGCTTTGGGGCCAACGTCCTGACTTTC. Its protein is CATSDGGFGANVLTF.

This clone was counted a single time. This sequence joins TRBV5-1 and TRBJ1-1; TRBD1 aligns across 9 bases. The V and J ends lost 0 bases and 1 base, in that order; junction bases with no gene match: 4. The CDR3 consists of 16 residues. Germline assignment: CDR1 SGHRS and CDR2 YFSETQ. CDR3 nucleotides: TGCGCCAGCAGCTTGGCGGTGACAGGGGGGAACACTGAAGCTTTCTTT. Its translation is CASSLAVTGGNTEAFF. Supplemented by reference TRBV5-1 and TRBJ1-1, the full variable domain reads KAGVTQTPRYLIKTRGQQVTLSCSPISGHRSVSWYQQTPGQGLQFLFEYFSETQRNKGNFPGRFSGRQFSNSRSEMNVSTLELGDSALYLCASSLAVTGGNTEAFFGQGTRLTVV.

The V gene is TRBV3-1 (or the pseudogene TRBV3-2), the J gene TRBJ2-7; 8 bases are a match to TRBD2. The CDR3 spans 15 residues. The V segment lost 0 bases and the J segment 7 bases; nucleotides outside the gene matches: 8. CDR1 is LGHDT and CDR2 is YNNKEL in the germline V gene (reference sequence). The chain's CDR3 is CASSQDVGRAGEQYF. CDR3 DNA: TGTGCCAGCAGCCAAGATGTCGGGAGGGCCGGGGAGCAGTACTTC.

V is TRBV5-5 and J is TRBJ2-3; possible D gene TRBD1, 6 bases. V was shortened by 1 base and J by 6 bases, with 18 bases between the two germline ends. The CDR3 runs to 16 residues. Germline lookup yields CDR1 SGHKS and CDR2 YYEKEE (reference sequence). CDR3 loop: CASSLRAGAPVDTQYF. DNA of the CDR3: TGTGCCAGCAGCTTGAGGGCAGGGGCGCCTGTGGATACGCAGTATTTT.

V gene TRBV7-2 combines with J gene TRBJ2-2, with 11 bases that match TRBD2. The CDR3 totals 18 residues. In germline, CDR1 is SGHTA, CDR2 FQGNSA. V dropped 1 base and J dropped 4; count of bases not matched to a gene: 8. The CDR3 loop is CASSLGAGLAAVTGELFF. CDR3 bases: TGTGCCAGCAGCTTAGGGGCGGGACTAGCGGCCGTCACCGGGGAGCTGTTTTTT. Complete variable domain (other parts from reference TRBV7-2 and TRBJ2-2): GAGVSQSPSNKVTEKGKDVELRCDPISGHTALYWYRQSLGQGLEFLIYFQGNSAPDKSGLPSDRFSAERTGGSVSTLTIQRTQQEDSAVYLCASSLGAGLAAVTGELFFGEGSRLTVL.

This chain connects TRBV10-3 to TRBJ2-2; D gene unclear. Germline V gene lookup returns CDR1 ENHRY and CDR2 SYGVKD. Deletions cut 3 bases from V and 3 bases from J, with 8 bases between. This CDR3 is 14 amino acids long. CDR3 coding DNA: TGTGCCATCAGTGACAGTGACTACACCGGGGAGCTGTTTTTT. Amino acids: CAISDSDYTGELFF.

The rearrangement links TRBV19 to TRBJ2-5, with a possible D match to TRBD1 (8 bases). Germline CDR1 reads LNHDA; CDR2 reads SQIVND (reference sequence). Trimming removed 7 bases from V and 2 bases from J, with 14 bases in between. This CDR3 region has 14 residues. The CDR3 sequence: CASTGQGGQETQYF. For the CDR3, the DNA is TGTGCCAGTACTGGACAGGGAGGGCAAGAGACCCAGTACTTC. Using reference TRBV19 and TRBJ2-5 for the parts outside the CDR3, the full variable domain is DGGITQSPKYLFRKEGQNVTLSCEQNLNHDAMYWYRQDPGQGLRLIYYSQIVNDFQKGDIAEGYSVSREKKESFPLTVTSAQKNPTAFYLCASTGQGGQETQYFGPGTRLLVL.

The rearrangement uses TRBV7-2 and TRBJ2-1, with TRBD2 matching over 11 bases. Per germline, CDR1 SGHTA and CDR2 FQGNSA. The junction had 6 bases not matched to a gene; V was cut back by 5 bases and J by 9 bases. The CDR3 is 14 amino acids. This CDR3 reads CASSLTSGKREQFF. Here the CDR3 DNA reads TGTGCCAGCAGCCTGACTAGCGGGAAACGTGAGCAGTTCTTC.

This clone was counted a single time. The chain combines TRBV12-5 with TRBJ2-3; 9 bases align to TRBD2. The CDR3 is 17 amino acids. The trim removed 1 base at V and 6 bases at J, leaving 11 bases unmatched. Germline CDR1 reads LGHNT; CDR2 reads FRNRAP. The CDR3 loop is CASGLAGTSLMGDTQYF. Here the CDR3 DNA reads TGTGCTAGTGGTTTGGCCGGGACTAGCCTGATGGGGGATACGCAGTATTTT.

The CDR3 DNA reads as TGTGCCAGCAGCTCCGATAAAGGACATACAGATCAGCCCCAGCATTTT. Amino acids: CASSSDKGHTDQPQHF. The rearrangement uses TRBV5-6 and TRBJ1-5; weak D call: TRBD1 (5 bases). CDR3 length: 16 residues. The germline V gene has CDR1 SGHDT and CDR2 YYEEEE. V lost 3 bases and J lost 5, with 18 bases in between. The whole variable domain, filled in from reference TRBV5-6 and TRBJ1-5, reads DAGVTQSPTHLIKTRGQQVTLRCSPKSGHDTVSWYQQALGQGPQFIFQYYEEEERQRGNFPDRFSGHQFPNYSSELNVNALLLGDSALYLCASSSDKGHTDQPQHFGDGTRLSIL.

In DNA, the CDR3 is TGTGCCTGGAGTGTGGGCCTCGACGGTGGGGGCTACACCTTC. Its translation is CAWSVGLDGGGYTF. The rearrangement uses TRBV30 and TRBJ1-2; D not resolved. Germline CDR1 GTSNPN, CDR2 SVGIG (reference sequence). Trimming removed 0 bases from V and 8 bases from J, with 16 bases in between. The CDR3 is 14 residues long.

Here the CDR3 reads CSTYSRETQYF. The CDR3 DNA is TGCAGCACCTATTCCCGAGAGACCCAGTACTTC. The chain employs TRBV29-1 and TRBJ2-5, with D uncertain. The CDR3 covers 11 residues. The V end lost 8 bases, the J end lost 4 bases, and 11 bases lay between the germline ends. Germline loops: CDR1 SQVTM, CDR2 ANQGSEA.

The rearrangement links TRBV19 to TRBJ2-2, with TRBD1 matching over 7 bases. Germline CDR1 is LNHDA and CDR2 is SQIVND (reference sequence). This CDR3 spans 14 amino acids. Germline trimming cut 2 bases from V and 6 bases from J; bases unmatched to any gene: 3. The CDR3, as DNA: TGTGCCAGTAGTATACAACAGGGGTCCGGGGAGCTGTTTTTT. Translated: CASSIQQGSGELFF.

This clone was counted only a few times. This chain's CDR3 is CASSARTGIGANVLTF. The CDR3 DNA sequence: TGTGCCAGCAGTGCGAGGACAGGGATTGGGGCCAACGTCCTGACTTTC. The chain has TRBV11-3 and TRBJ2-6, with 8 positions matching TRBD1. The CDR3 extends over 16 amino acids. Germline lookup yields CDR1 SGHNT and CDR2 YENEEA. After removal of 6 bases from V and 3 bases from J, the junction contained 7 bases not matched to a gene.

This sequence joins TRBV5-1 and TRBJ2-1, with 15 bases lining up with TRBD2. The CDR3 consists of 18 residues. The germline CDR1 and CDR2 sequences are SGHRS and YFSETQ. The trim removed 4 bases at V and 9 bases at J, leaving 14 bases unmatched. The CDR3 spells CASSPTRTSGRDVSEQFF. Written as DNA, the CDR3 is TGCGCCAGCAGCCCGACAAGGACTAGCGGGAGGGACGTGAGTGAGCAGTTCTTC.

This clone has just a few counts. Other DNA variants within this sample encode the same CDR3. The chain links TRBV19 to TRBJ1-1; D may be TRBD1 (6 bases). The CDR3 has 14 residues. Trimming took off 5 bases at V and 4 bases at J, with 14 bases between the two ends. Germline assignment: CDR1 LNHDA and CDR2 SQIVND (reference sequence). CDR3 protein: CASSVTGQGTEAFF. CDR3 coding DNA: TGTGCCAGTAGTGTCACAGGGCAGGGCACTGAAGCTTTCTTT.